The 28 T cell receptor beta chains presented below share a single source sample, sequenced in a study of cytomegalovirus exposure and HLA in healthy donors (dated by TCRdb to about 2017). The library was generated by the immunoSEQ multiplex PCR assay. TCRdb provides this immuneACCESS table in a form limited to in-frame rearrangements. Some clones are lacking; in checked studies, under half of them reflect an unresolved V gene, and why the rest are absent is not known. The sample has 150,000 to 200,000 clones on record, 85% to 90% of them singletons. 4% to 4.5% of the sample belongs to the ten largest clones. Input material: PBMCs. Receptors were obtained from a man aged 18 to 35 in good health and CMV-seropositive.

V is TRBV9 and J is TRBJ2-3, with 8 bases that match TRBD2. Germline V gene sequence: CDR1 SGDLS, CDR2 YYNGEE. V shed 1 base and J 0 bases; nucleotides not matched to a gene: 13. The CDR3 spans 19 residues. This chain's CDR3 is CASSVSSGSYKTSTDTQYF. In DNA form, the CDR3 reads TGTGCCAGCAGCGTATCCAGCGGGAGTTACAAGACTAGCACAGATACGCAGTATTTT.

This CDR3 is CASSHQRGSYNEQFF. DNA for the CDR3: TGCGCCAGCAGCCACCAGCGGGGAAGCTACAATGAGCAGTTCTTC. V usage is TRBV4-1 and J usage is TRBJ2-1, with 7 bases fitting TRBD2. The germline V gene encodes CDR1 MGHRA and CDR2 YSYEKL. The CDR3 has 15 amino acids. J lost 3 bases, V lost 3 bases, and 5 bases had no gene match.

The chain has TRBV5-1 and TRBJ2-7, with D tentatively TRBD2 (6 bases). Germline CDR1 and CDR2: SGHRS and YFSETQ. Deletions cut 4 bases from V and 4 bases from J, with 15 bases between. The CDR3 loop spans 14 amino acids. The CDR3, as DNA: TGCGCCAGCAGCCCCGGGACTCACGGGTACGAGCAGTACTTC. It yields the protein CASSPGTHGYEQYF. The full variable domain, rest sourced from reference TRBV5-1 and TRBJ2-7, is KAGVTQTPRYLIKTRGQQVTLSCSPISGHRSVSWYQQTPGQGLQFLFEYFSETQRNKGNFPGRFSGRQFSNSRSEMNVSTLELGDSALYLCASSPGTHGYEQYFGPGTRLTVT.

The chain combines TRBV5-6 with TRBJ2-1; TRBD2 aligns across 7 bases. After removal of 4 bases from V and 5 bases from J, the junction contained 6 bases not matched to a gene. The CDR3 totals 14 residues. Germline assignment: CDR1 SGHDT and CDR2 YYEEEE. In DNA, the CDR3 is TGTGCCAGCAGCCCGATGGGGAGGGACAATGAGCAGTTCTTC. It is translated as CASSPMGRDNEQFF.

The rearrangement joins TRBV14 to TRBJ2-7; 9 bases match TRBD2. The V and J ends lost 2 bases and 0 bases, in that order; junction bases with no gene match: 2. CDR3 length: 15 residues. CDR1 and CDR2 from the germline V gene are SGHDN and FVKESK. CDR3 region: CASSQTSGLSYEQYF. The DNA of the CDR3 is TGTGCCAGCAGCCAAACTAGCGGGCTCTCCTACGAGCAGTACTTC.

This sequence joins TRBV6-5 and TRBJ2-1, with D possibly TRBD1 on 6 matching bases. Germline V gives CDR1 MNHEY, CDR2 SVGAGI. V was shortened by 0 bases and J by 5 bases, with 14 bases between the two germline ends. The CDR3 covers 16 residues. CDR3 loop: CASSYSRGTSNNEQFF. CDR3 in DNA: TGTGCCAGCAGTTACTCGAGGGGGACAAGTAACAATGAGCAGTTCTTC.

The V gene is TRBV27, the J gene TRBJ1-1, with 10 bases that match TRBD1. Germline V gene sequence: CDR1 MNHEY, CDR2 SMNVEV (reference sequence). V shed 6 bases and J 5 bases; nucleotides not matched to a gene: 6. CDR3 length equals 14 residues. The CDR3 sequence: CASRPGQGWTEAFF. In nucleotides, the CDR3 is TGTGCCAGCAGGCCGGGACAGGGGTGGACTGAAGCTTTCTTT.

The rearrangement links TRBV28 to TRBJ2-7, with 13 bases fitting TRBD2. This CDR3 spans 17 amino acids. Germline CDR1 and CDR2: MDHEN and SYDVKM. Losses at the gene ends were 2 bases for V and 2 bases for J; bases not matched to a gene: 6. The CDR3 loop is CASSLRGLAGKPYEQYF. CDR3 nucleotides: TGTGCCAGCAGTTTACGGGGACTAGCGGGAAAACCCTACGAGCAGTACTTC.

This clone was seen a single time. The chain is built from TRBV7-9 and TRBJ2-7; 7 bases are a match to TRBD2. The CDR3 is 17 amino acids. V lost 2 bases, J lost 3 bases, and 13 bases stayed unmatched. Germline values: CDR1 SEHNR, CDR2 FQNEAQ (reference sequence). The CDR3 coding sequence is TGTGCCAGCAGCTTAAACCCTCCCGGGAGGCAACACTACGAGCAGTACTTC. This codes for CASSLNPPGRQHYEQYF.

This chain links TRBV6-5 with TRBJ1-2; D remains unclear. CDR3 length: 15 amino acids. Germline-derived CDR1 and CDR2 are MNHEY and SVGAGI. V lost 6 bases and J 5 bases, leaving 19 bases between the germline ends. The DNA for the CDR3 is TGTGCCAGCAGCCCAGAGGGTGGCCTTGGGTATGGCTACACCTTC. The encoded protein is CASSPEGGLGYGYTF.

CDR3 in amino acids: CASSRERRGEQFF. DNA for the CDR3: TGCGCCAGCAGCAGGGAGCGACGCGGTGAGCAGTTCTTC. The chain links TRBV5-1 to TRBJ2-1, with D possibly TRBD2 on 5 matching bases. Germline CDR1 is SGHRS and CDR2 is YFSETQ. The CDR3 sequence is 13 residues long. Between the trimmed V and J ends, which lost 4 bases and 9 bases, there was a span of 14 bases.

The gene calls are TRBV11-3 and TRBJ2-5; the match to TRBD2 covers 12 bases. The CDR3 contains 15 residues. Trimming took 5 bases from V and 5 from J; bases not matched to a gene: 6. Per germline, CDR1 SGHNT and CDR2 YENEEA. CDR3: CASSRRLAGVETQYF. The CDR3 nucleotides read TGTGCCAGCAGCCGCAGACTAGCGGGAGTGGAGACCCAGTACTTC.

The CDR3 loop reads CASSQASSGGTDTQYF. The CDR3 DNA reads as TGTGCCAGCAGCCAAGCGTCGTCGGGAGGTACAGATACGCAGTATTTT. The V and J genes are TRBV4-2 and TRBJ2-3; 7 nucleotides align to TRBD2. The CDR3 is made up of 16 amino acids. Germline assignment: CDR1 LGHNA and CDR2 YNFKEQ. The V gene end was trimmed by 1 base and the J gene end by 3 bases; junction bases not matched to a gene: 7.

This chain uses TRBV18 with TRBJ2-1, with a possible D match to TRBD1 (5 bases). Trimming removed 3 bases from V and 8 bases from J, with 14 bases in between. The length of the CDR3 is 14 residues. Germline V CDR1 and CDR2: KGHSH, LQKENI. The CDR3 loop is CASSPPDKSDEQFF. In DNA, the CDR3 is TGTGCCAGCTCACCCCCGGACAAGTCCGATGAGCAGTTCTTC.

In this sample, this clone turned up a few times. This rearrangement joins TRBV6-5 to TRBJ1-1, with D unresolved. The V end lost 7 bases, the J end lost 13 bases, and 19 bases lay between the germline ends. Germline V gene data show CDR1 as MNHEY and CDR2 as SVGAGI. The length of the CDR3 is 12 residues. CDR3 DNA: TGTGCCAGCAACGGGCGAGGGCCGAAGGATTTCTTT. Encoded protein: CASNGRGPKDFF.

The rearrangement joins TRBV6-5 to TRBJ1-1; D gene uncertain. Germline V gives CDR1 MNHEY, CDR2 SVGAGI. V was trimmed by 8 bases and J by 8 bases, leaving 18 bases between them. CDR3 length: 13 amino acids. In DNA, the CDR3 is TGTGCCAGCGGAGTGGAACCCCGGCACGAAGCTTTCTTT. As protein: CASGVEPRHEAFF.

The rearrangement joins TRBV28 to TRBJ2-2; 10 positions agree with TRBD2. Germline V gene data show CDR1 as MDHEN and CDR2 as SYDVKM. The CDR3 consists of 15 residues. V was clipped by 2 bases and J by 9 bases; unmatched bases: 6. The CDR3 bases are TGTGCCAGCAGTTTAAGAACTAGCGGGAACAGGGAGCTGTTTTTT. Translating it yields CASSLRTSGNRELFF.

This clone showed up just once. This chain uses TRBV29-1 with TRBJ2-7; a weak D match, TRBD1 (6 bases). V was clipped by 7 bases and J by 3 bases, with 10 bases between them. CDR1 is SQVTM, CDR2 ANQGSEA, per germline. This CDR3 spans 11 amino acids. In nucleotides, the CDR3 is TGCAGCGCCCAAGGGGGCTACGAGCAGTACTTC. Translating it yields CSAQGGYEQYF.

The chain recombines TRBV18 with TRBJ2-7, with a tentative D call TRBD1 (5 bases). Germline CDR1 is KGHSH and CDR2 is LQKENI. V gave up 4 bases and J gave up 7 bases, with 11 bases separating them. CDR3 length: 12 amino acids. The CDR3 region has the DNA TGTGCCAGCTCACGCTCCAGGGATGAGCAGTACTTC. Translation: CASSRSRDEQYF.

The chain has TRBV29-1 and TRBJ1-1, with a possible D match to TRBD1 (5 bases). The CDR3 spans 13 residues. From germline, CDR1 is SQVTM and CDR2 ANQGSEA. Trimming pared 0 bases from V and 1 base from J, leaving 6 bases between. The CDR3 loop reads CSVEDQGNTEAFF. The CDR3, as DNA: TGCAGCGTTGAAGATCAGGGGAACACTGAAGCTTTCTTT.

This chain joins TRBV5-5 and TRBJ2-7; 8 nucleotides align to TRBD1. This CDR3 region has 15 residues. Germline CDR1 SGHKS, CDR2 YYEKEE (reference sequence). V lost 0 bases to trimming and J lost 6 bases; unmatched junction nucleotides: 8. In DNA form, the CDR3 reads TGTGCCAGCAGCTTGGGGACAGGGATCGTCCGCGAGCAGTACTTC. This encodes CASSLGTGIVREQYF.

This chain joins TRBV5-1 and TRBJ2-1; the D gene is possibly TRBD1 (5 bases). The length of the CDR3 is 15 residues. The germline gives CDR1 SGHRS, CDR2 YFSETQ. Trimming cost V 7 bases and J 4 bases, with 18 bases left between them. CDR3 region: CASAISQDQYNEQFF. DNA of the CDR3: TGCGCCAGCGCGATATCACAGGACCAATACAATGAGCAGTTCTTC. Together with reference TRBV5-1 and TRBJ2-1, the CDR3 gives the full variable domain: KAGVTQTPRYLIKTRGQQVTLSCSPISGHRSVSWYQQTPGQGLQFLFEYFSETQRNKGNFPGRFSGRQFSNSRSEMNVSTLELGDSALYLCASAISQDQYNEQFFGPGTRLTVL.

The chain combines TRBV6-1 with TRBJ1-2, with D tentatively TRBD1 (5 bases). This CDR3 is built from 17 residues. CDR1 and CDR2 from the germline V gene are MNHNS and SASEGT. Trimming shortened V by 1 base and J by 0 bases, and 15 bases separated the two germline ends. CDR3: CASSEGSYRLTNYGYTF. The CDR3 region has the DNA TGTGCCAGCAGTGAAGGAAGCTACAGGTTAACTAACTATGGCTACACCTTC.

This rearrangement joins TRBV18 to TRBJ1-5; 9 nucleotides match TRBD1. This CDR3 has 16 amino acids. CDR1 KGHSH and CDR2 LQKENI come from the germline V gene. Unmatched junction bases numbered 6, after V lost 6 bases and J lost 0 bases. The chain's CDR3 is CASSGTGLYSNQPQHF. For the CDR3, the DNA is TGTGCCAGCTCTGGGACAGGGCTGTATAGCAATCAGCCCCAGCATTTT.

Here the CDR3 DNA reads TGTGCCACCAGACGGGTAGGGGGCGGAACTGAAGCTTTCTTT. The encoded protein is CATRRVGGGTEAFF. The chain links TRBV10-3 to TRBJ1-1; TRBD1 aligns across 7 bases. V lost 10 bases to trimming and J lost 5 bases; unmatched junction nucleotides: 13. The CDR3 contains 14 residues. Per the germline V gene, CDR1 is ENHRY and CDR2 is SYGVKD.

This sequence joins TRBV5-1 and TRBJ1-4; 7 bases agree with TRBD1. The V gene's germline CDR1 is SGHRS and CDR2 YFSETQ. The ends lost 0 bases at V and 1 base at J; junction bases unmatched: 3. CDR3 length: 16 amino acids. CDR3 coding DNA: TGCGCCAGCAGCTTGGCCTGGACAGGAACTAATGAAAAACTGTTTTTT. Its translation is CASSLAWTGTNEKLFF.

The CDR3 spells CASSPSRAGMTEQYF. The CDR3 DNA follows: TGTGCCAGCAGCCCTAGTAGAGCAGGGATGACCGAGCAGTACTTC. This chain uses TRBV13 with TRBJ2-7, with D perhaps matching TRBD1 (5 bases). V gave up 5 bases and J gave up 6 bases, with 20 bases separating them. This CDR3 contains 15 residues. CDR1 is PRHDT, CDR2 FYEKMQ, per germline (reference sequence). The whole variable domain, remainder taken from reference TRBV13 and TRBJ2-7, is AAGVIQSPRHLIKEKRETATLKCYPIPRHDTVYWYQQGPGQDPQFLISFYEKMQSDKGSIPDRFSAQQFSDYHSELNMSSLELGDSALYFCASSPSRAGMTEQYFGPGTRLTVT.

V usage is TRBV27 and J usage is TRBJ1-1; D perhaps matches TRBD1 (5 bases). V was trimmed by 0 bases and J by 1 base, leaving 12 bases between them. From germline, CDR1 is MNHEY and CDR2 SMNVEV (reference sequence). This CDR3 spans 16 amino acids. CDR3 coding DNA: TGTGCCAGCAGTTTATCCGGGGGACTCCGGAACACTGAAGCTTTCTTT. It specifies CASSLSGGLRNTEAFF.